This T cell receptor (beta chain) was documented in a study of cytomegalovirus exposure and HLA in healthy donors. Assay: immunoSEQ multiplex PCR; the TCRdb copy retains only in-frame clones and omits some. The table has approximately 150,000 clones, approximately 89% seen once. Germline CDR1 and CDR2: SGHNT and YENEEA. The CDR3 is made up of 18 amino acids. The V end was cut by 0 bases, the J end by 0 bases, with 15 bases between. The sample comprised PBMCs. This TCR derives from a man in his late teens or twenties in good health and CMV-seronegative. The rearrangement links TRBV11-3 to TRBJ2-1; tentative D call: TRBD2 (6 bases). This CDR3 reads CASSLEMGGTGSYNEQFF. As DNA, the CDR3 is TGTGCCAGCAGCTTAGAAATGGGCGGGACGGGCTCCTACAATGAGCAGTTCTTC.